Sequencing of this TCR beta chain was carried out in a study of T cell responses to AZD1222 COVID-19 vaccine (dated by TCRdb to the early 2020s). At the level of the whole study: AZD1222 recipients with second doses at about 4 weeks or about 12 weeks were pooled, because spike-specific TCR depth and breadth did not differ between schedules. A total of about 240 trial participants underwent TCR sequencing, of whom 207 received two doses of AZD1222 and approximately 25 received two doses of the MenACWY control vaccine. Trial participants were enrolled into age subgroups of 18-55, 56-69 and 70-plus years, which contained 148, 28 and 57 TCR-sequenced participants, respectively. The full study reports these points: Only five to seven AZD1222 recipients were SARS-CoV-2 seropositive at baseline, limiting conclusions about previously exposed vaccinees. Because no day 14 peak-response samples were available, repertoires were characterized only after the peak T cell response. Epitopes outside the regions mutated in the B.1.351 and B.1.1.7 variants were reportedly recognized by nearly half of the unique spike-specific TCRs. Spike-specific TCR breadth and depth rose significantly after two AZD1222 doses compared with day 0 and with MenACWY recipients. The 56-69-year group was small, and its depth increase did not reach significance, likely because of low power. CD4 TCRs associated with the vaccine covered the entire spike protein, and the dominant responses were in regions 160-218 and 743-854. Participants were mostly white British and included more females than males, and it was suggested by the authors that clonal diversity may have been underestimated.

CDR1 and CDR2 are drawn from the germline V gene: SGHAT, FQNNGV. The CDR3 goes from the cysteine to the phenylalanine over 13 residues. Solely the CDR3 DNA is kept, with 39 bases framed from the first base. V trim: 11 bases; J trim: 3 bases; unmatched bases: 10. This clone was picked up one time. It lacks a known antigen. Within one base of it there is no much larger clone, and no base qualities were kept. The CDR3 regions of human TCRbeta chains were subjected to immunosequencing. Per the original workflow: Repertoire TCRs were checked for matches against a reference library of SARS-CoV-2-specific TCRs that had been generated using the MIRA antigen-specificity platform. Breadth was defined as the fraction of unique TCRs that were SARS-CoV-2-associated. Depth was defined as the fraction of total T cells that were SARS-CoV-2-associated. Using the MIRA data, every spike-specific TCR was mapped to the spike region that the TCR reacted to and assigned to either a CD4 or a CD8 class. Log10-transformed breadth and depth values were compared by one-way ANOVA with Sidak's multiple comparisons tests. This is the immuneACCESS table as TCRdb keeps it, with only in-frame sequences that have V and J called. A part of the clones is gone; compared with another copy, unresolved V genes explain less than half, and the rest is unexplained. That table furnishes V, J and clone size, whereas the DNA furnished D and trimming. Recorded for this sample are 120,000 or so clones; about 90% of them occurred a single time. The ten largest clones take up about 4.5% of the sample.

Reading the label with the study, this specimen's time point is: baseline before first vaccination. The vaccinee samples were drawn from two UK trials, COV001 and COV002, one of which was a single-blind randomized controlled phase 2/3 trial testing AZD1222 (ChAdOx1 nCoV-19) in healthy adults. Trial participant PBMC samples were collected at day 0 and day 28 after the second dose for TCRbeta chain sequencing. This TCR was recovered from an adult in good health. The sample in question was peripheral blood, obtained on day 0 of AZD1222 vaccination. The chain couples TRBV11-2 to TRBJ2-7; TRBD2 lines up with 7 middle nucleotides. CDR3 reads: CASRPSGSYEQYF. The DNA sequence is TGTGCCTCCCGGCCTAGCGGAAGCTACGAGCAGTACTTC.